The rows below give T cell receptor beta chains drawn from one sample of a study of CD8 T cells in ankylosing spondylitis. TCRdb independently ran MiXCR on the 5' RACE reads; one entry per CDR3 protein. The sample lists 800,000 to 900,000 distinct CDR3 sequences; about 10% were seen once. Sequenced: blood, either unsorted or a sorted T cell fraction (not recorded which). These receptors all come from a male donor with ankylosing spondylitis. CDR3s include the opening cysteine and the closing phenylalanine or tryptophan. Each record gives: J gene, V gene, D gene, clone size, CDR3 DNA, CDR3 protein. D genes are given only for firm matches. Expanded clones are given a class, and other clones once, few, many or no size at all.

j_gene: TRBJ1-5
v_gene: TRBV20-1
d_gene: NA
abundance: many
CDR3nt: TGCAGTGCTCTCGACAGAGTCAATCAGCCCCAGCATTTT
CDR3aa: CSALDRVNQPQHF

j_gene: TRBJ2-7
v_gene: TRBV7-2
d_gene: NA
abundance: NA
CDR3nt: TGTGCCAGCAGCCCCAAAAGCGGGTCCTACGAGCAGTACTTC
CDR3aa: CASSPKSGSYEQYF

j_gene: TRBJ2-5
v_gene: TRBV5-1
d_gene: NA
abundance: NA
CDR3nt: TGCGCCAGCGCTACTTCCGGGACGTCACGATGGGAGACCCAGTACTTC
CDR3aa: CASATSGTSRWETQYF

j_gene: TRBJ2-5
v_gene: TRBV24-1
d_gene: TRBD2
abundance: few
CDR3nt: TGTGCCACCAGTGACCCCCTAGCGGGAGGGCCTCGGGAGACCCAGTACTTC
CDR3aa: CATSDPLAGGPRETQYF

j_gene: TRBJ2-5
v_gene: TRBV29-1
d_gene: NA
abundance: few
CDR3nt: TGCAGCGTACGGTTCAGGGGAGCTTACGAGACCCAGTACTTC
CDR3aa: CSVRFRGAYETQYF

j_gene: TRBJ2-3
v_gene: TRBV5-1
d_gene: NA
abundance: few
CDR3nt: TGCGCCAGCAGCTTGGGAGCGTCCGGCACAGATACGCAGTATTTT
CDR3aa: CASSLGASGTDTQYF

j_gene: TRBJ2-3
v_gene: TRBV20-1
d_gene: NA
abundance: few
CDR3nt: TGCAGTGCCGCGAACTATCCTTTGCCAGATACGCAGTATTTT
CDR3aa: CSAANYPLPDTQYF

j_gene: TRBJ2-3
v_gene: TRBV4-3
d_gene: TRBD2
abundance: few
CDR3nt: TGCGCCAGCAGCCGCGTCGGGGGGGAGGCAGATACGCAGTATTTT
CDR3aa: CASSRVGGEADTQYF

j_gene: TRBJ1-1
v_gene: TRBV6-5
d_gene: NA
abundance: few
CDR3nt: TGTGCCAGCAGTTACTCCTTCCTGGGGGTGAACACTGAAGCTTTCTTT
CDR3aa: CASSYSFLGVNTEAFF

j_gene: TRBJ2-7
v_gene: TRBV7-2
d_gene: TRBD2
abundance: NA
CDR3nt: TGTGCCAGCAGAAATTCGGGGGGGCCGGGGGAGCAGTACTTC
CDR3aa: CASRNSGGPGEQYF